The TCR beta chain described here comes from a study of metastatic and nonmetastatic thyroid tumors. Study as a whole: Repertoires of blood and of tissue (tumor or nodule) from malignant and benign thyroid patients were compared. General study findings and limits: In blood and tumor, TCR beta diversity was reportedly significantly higher in malignant thyroid tumors than in benign nodules.

As processed by the authors: Using the CDR3 differences seen across clinicopathological groups, the authors built a distant-metastasis classifier for papillary thyroid cancer, which was meant to discriminate distant-metastatic patients. TCRdb called clones again from the PCR reads with MiXCR. The V and J calls and clone size are TCRdb's, not the authors'. Of roughly 70,000 clones detected, around 20% appear once; the ten largest clones hold 9.5% to 15%. This clone was seen many times. Its antigen remains unidentified. Ahead of thyroid surgery, no patient had received treatment of any kind. The length of the CDR3 is 17 residues. V lost 3 bases to trimming and J lost 6 bases; unmatched junction nucleotides: 12.

This sequence was found in a female donor with papillary thyroid cancer or a benign thyroid nodule (not recorded which). Some clones in this sample may be carry-over from other donors' samples. The specimen was blood. The chain recombines TRBV12-3 or TRBV12-4 with TRBJ2-2; TRBD1 aligns across 8 bases. The CDR3 protein is CASSFWRTGTSSGELFF. The CDR3 nucleotides are TGTGCCAGCAGTTTTTGGAGGACAGGGACATCCTCCGGGGAGCTGTTTTTT.